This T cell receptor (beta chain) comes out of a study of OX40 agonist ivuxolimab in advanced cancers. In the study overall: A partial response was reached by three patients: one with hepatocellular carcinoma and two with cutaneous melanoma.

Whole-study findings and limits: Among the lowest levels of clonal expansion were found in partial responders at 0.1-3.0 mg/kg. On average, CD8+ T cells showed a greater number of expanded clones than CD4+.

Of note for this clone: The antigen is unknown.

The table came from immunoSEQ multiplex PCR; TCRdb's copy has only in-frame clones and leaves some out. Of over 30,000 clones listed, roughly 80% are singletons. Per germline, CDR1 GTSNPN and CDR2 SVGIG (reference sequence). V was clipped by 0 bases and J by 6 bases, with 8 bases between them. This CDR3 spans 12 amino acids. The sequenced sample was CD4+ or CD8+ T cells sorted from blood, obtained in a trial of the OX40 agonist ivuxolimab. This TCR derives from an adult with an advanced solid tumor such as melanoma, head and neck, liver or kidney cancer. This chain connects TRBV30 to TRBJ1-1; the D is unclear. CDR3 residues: CAWSVAIAEAFF. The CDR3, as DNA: TGTGCCTGGAGTGTAGCTATTGCTGAAGCTTTCTTT.